Presented here are 12 T cell receptor beta chains from one specimen sequenced in a study of cytomegalovirus exposure and HLA in healthy donors. Amplification used 60 Vbeta primers and 13 Jbeta primers. Here immunoSEQ multiplex PCR was the method, and the copy in TCRdb shows in-frame clones only, minus some. This table has over 150,000 clones, about four fifths appearing once. Sequences were obtained from PBMCs. These receptors all stem from a girl aged 5-17 years in good health and CMV-seropositive.

This clone was found once. The chain combines TRBV19 with TRBJ2-1; 10 bases line up with TRBD2. The J segment lost 4 bases and the V segment lost 7 bases, leaving 4 bases of the junction unmatched. Germline CDR1 LNHDA, CDR2 SQIVND (reference sequence). The CDR3 totals 14 residues. CDR3 in DNA: TGTGCCAGTAAAGAAGCGGGGGGGTACAATGAGCAGTTCTTC. It specifies CASKEAGGYNEQFF.

This chain connects TRBV2 to TRBJ1-1, with D perhaps matching TRBD1 (6 bases). CDR1 is SNHLY and CDR2 is FYNNEI in the germline V gene. The CDR3 has 13 residues. V lost 6 bases and J 1 base, leaving 9 bases between the germline ends. The CDR3 nucleotides are TGTGCCAGCAGCCAACAGGGGAACACTGAAGCTTTCTTT. Protein product: CASSQQGNTEAFF.

This clone was seen a few times. The rearrangement uses TRBV7-3 and TRBJ2-1; D gene ambiguous. In germline, CDR1 is SGHTA, CDR2 FQGTGA. V lost 5 bases and J 5 bases, leaving 10 bases between the germline ends. This CDR3 region has 13 residues. The CDR3: CASSPAENNEQFF. The CDR3 DNA reads TGTGCCAGCAGCCCGGCGGAGAACAATGAGCAGTTCTTC.

The chain is built from TRBV19 and TRBJ2-3, with a weak D call TRBD2 (6 bases). The germline V gene encodes CDR1 LNHDA and CDR2 SQIVND (reference sequence). The CDR3 runs to 16 residues. With 3 bases removed from V and 5 bases from J, the gap between germline ends came to 18 bases. The CDR3 protein is CASSILWGDVGDTQYF. The CDR3 coding sequence is TGTGCCAGTAGTATCCTCTGGGGGGACGTTGGAGATACGCAGTATTTT.

This rearrangement joins TRBV5-5 to TRBJ2-3; maybe TRBD2 (5 bases). Germline CDR1 and CDR2: SGHKS and YYEKEE (reference sequence). The CDR3 runs 16 residues. Trimming shortened V by 6 bases and J by 2 bases, and 19 bases separated the two germline ends. In DNA form, the CDR3 reads TGTGCCAGCACCCCGATGGGAGCGGAGGACACAGATACGCAGTATTTT. Its translation: CASTPMGAEDTDTQYF.

The chain links TRBV9 to TRBJ2-7, with 9 bases identical to TRBD2. Trimming took 0 bases from V and 4 from J; bases not matched to a gene: 5. The CDR3 length is 15 residues. Germline CDR1 reads SGDLS; CDR2 reads YYNGEE. The CDR3 DNA reads TGTGCCAGCAGCGTAGGGGGCGGGGGGGCTTACGAGCAGTACTTC. As protein: CASSVGGGGAYEQYF.

This clone showed up just a few times. The V and J genes are TRBV9 and TRBJ2-1; the D gene is possibly TRBD2 (5 bases). Trimming shortened V by 0 bases and J by 6 bases, and 16 bases separated the two germline ends. The germline V gene encodes CDR1 SGDLS and CDR2 YYNGEE. The CDR3 contains 16 residues. The CDR3 is CASSVDGGTGSNEQFF. CDR3 DNA: TGTGCCAGCAGCGTAGACGGCGGTACGGGGAGCAATGAGCAGTTCTTC.

This clone was detected only a few times. The chain carries TRBV7-9 and TRBJ2-4; 7 bases map to TRBD1. The CDR3 length is 15 residues. The ends lost 4 bases at V and 2 bases at J; junction bases unmatched: 5. CDR1 is SEHNR, CDR2 FQNEAQ, per germline (reference sequence). CDR3 in DNA: TGTGCCAGCAGCTCAAACAGGGGAACCAAAAACATTCAGTACTTC. This gives the protein CASSSNRGTKNIQYF.

The rearrangement joins TRBV11-3 to TRBJ1-6, with D uncertain. This CDR3 comprises 14 residues. Trimming took 5 bases from V and 4 from J, leaving 9 bases between them. The V gene's germline CDR1 is SGHNT and CDR2 YENEEA. Written as DNA, the CDR3 is TGTGCCAGCAGCCGGGCGGGATATAATTCACCCCTCCACTTT. Translation gives CASSRAGYNSPLHF.

The V gene is TRBV6-6, the J gene TRBJ1-1; tentative D call: TRBD1 (6 bases). V was trimmed by 2 bases and J by 3 bases, leaving 10 bases between them. Germline V gene data show CDR1 as MNHNY and CDR2 as SVGAGI (reference sequence). The CDR3 extends over 14 amino acids. The DNA of the CDR3 is TGTGCCAGCAGTTACCCCCACAGGGACACTGAAGCTTTCTTT. Translated: CASSYPHRDTEAFF.

This sequence joins TRBV27 and TRBJ2-5; 7 nucleotides align to TRBD2. The CDR3 runs to 16 residues. V shed 0 bases, J shed 5 bases, and the junction held 9 bases outside the gene matches. Germline V lookup: CDR1 MNHEY, CDR2 SMNVEV (reference sequence). The CDR3 is CASSLSVTSFWETQYF. CDR3 nucleotide sequence: TGTGCCAGCAGTTTATCGGTGACTAGCTTTTGGGAGACCCAGTACTTC.

Regarding this clone: A read error may produce the germline difference seen at one junction end. CDR3 in DNA: TGTGCCAGCAGCCTAGACCCCCGGGGACAAGAGACCCAGTACTTC. Translated, it gives CASSLDPRGQETQYF. This sequence joins TRBV11-3 and TRBJ2-5; the D gene is possibly TRBD2 (5 bases). The CDR3 contains 15 residues. CDR1 and CDR2 from the germline V gene are SGHNT and YENEEA.